The 18 T cell receptor beta chains reported below all come from one sample, sequenced in a study of blood T cell repertoires in COVID-19. Assay used: immunoSEQ multiplex PCR; TCRdb lists only in-frame clones, some missing. The data contain hundreds of thousands of clones, over 75% of them singletons. The sample taken for sequencing was peripheral blood. The origin of the receptors is a woman aged 55-75 years with COVID-19, enrolled during active disease.

The chain links TRBV6-2 or TRBV6-3 to TRBJ2-1; D remains unclear. The CDR3 consists of 15 residues. CDR1 MNHEY and CDR2 SVGEGT come from the germline V gene. The germline V and J ends were trimmed by 3 bases and 3 bases, with 12 bases remaining between them. CDR3 sequence (DNA): TGTGCCAGCAGTTATATGTCGTCCGTCTACAATGAGCAGTTCTTC. Protein sequence: CASSYMSSVYNEQFF.

This clone was seen only once. This chain uses TRBV11-2 with TRBJ2-1, with TRBD2 identical over 11 bases. From germline, CDR1 is SGHAT and CDR2 FQNNGV. V lost 1 base, J lost 7 bases, and 3 bases stayed unmatched. There are 15 residues in the CDR3. CDR3 sequence (DNA): TGTGCCAGCAGCTTAGGTAGCGGGGGGGCTAATGAGCAGTTCTTC. This translates into CASSLGSGGANEQFF.

Notes on this clone: Other nucleotide sequences from this sample produce the same CDR3. The chain is built from TRBV5-1 and TRBJ1-2, with 10 bases identical to TRBD1. The V segment lost 4 bases and the J segment 3 bases; nucleotides outside the gene matches: 3. Germline assignment: CDR1 SGHRS and CDR2 YFSETQ. The CDR3 length is 14 residues. The CDR3 nucleotides are TGCGCCAGCAGCACGGGACAGGGGTACTATGGCTACACCTTC. Its translation is CASSTGQGYYGYTF. The full variable domain, completed using reference TRBV5-1 and TRBJ1-2, is KAGVTQTPRYLIKTRGQQVTLSCSPISGHRSVSWYQQTPGQGLQFLFEYFSETQRNKGNFPGRFSGRQFSNSRSEMNVSTLELGDSALYLCASSTGQGYYGYTFGSGTRLTVV.

This chain links TRBV2 with TRBJ1-5; maybe TRBD1 (6 bases). V shed 6 bases and J shed 0 bases, with 12 bases lying between them. CDR3 length: 15 residues. Germline loops: CDR1 SNHLY, CDR2 FYNNEI. CDR3 sequence (DNA): TGTGCCAGCAGATTAACAGGGAATAGCAATCAGCCCCAGCATTTT. It encodes CASRLTGNSNQPQHF.

The CDR3 region has the DNA TGTGCCAGCAGCCACGGGACAGTTGAAGAGACCCAGTACTTC. It encodes CASSHGTVEETQYF. The J gene is TRBJ2-5, the V gene TRBV11-1; 7 positions agree with TRBD1. The germline CDR1 and CDR2 sequences are SGHAT and FQDESV (reference sequence). CDR3 size: 14 residues. Trimming cost V 5 bases and J 3 bases; bases outside gene matches: 6.

The V and J genes are TRBV2 and TRBJ2-7; the match to TRBD2 covers 10 bases. V lost 6 bases and J lost 3; bases outside the gene matches: 2. The CDR3 has 13 residues. The V gene's germline CDR1 is SNHLY and CDR2 FYNNEI. The CDR3 spells CASSQRGGYEQYF. The CDR3 bases are TGTGCCAGCAGCCAGCGGGGGGGCTACGAGCAGTACTTC. Combining the CDR3 with reference TRBV2 and TRBJ2-7 gives the whole variable domain EPEVTQTPSHQVTQMGQEVILRCVPISNHLYFYWYRQILGQKVEFLVSFYNNEISEKSEIFDDQFSVERPDGSNFTLKIRSTKLEDSAMYFCASSQRGGYEQYFGPGTRLTVT.

The genes are TRBV14 and TRBJ2-7; D gene unclear. Trimming stripped 1 base from V and 6 bases from J, with 10 bases between. Germline V lookup: CDR1 SGHDN, CDR2 FVKESK. The CDR3 has 13 residues. The DNA for the CDR3 is TGTGCCAGCAGCCAAGCCCCCCTGGCCGAGCAGTACTTC. This gives the protein CASSQAPLAEQYF.

This chain connects TRBV9 to TRBJ2-3; 7 bases are a match to TRBD1. V was clipped by 5 bases and J by 5 bases; unmatched bases: 14. This CDR3 is built from 16 residues. CDR1 and CDR2 from the germline V gene are SGDLS and YYNGEE. DNA of the CDR3: TGTGCCAGCAGTCCCCTGGGGCAGGGGGAAATAGATACGCAGTATTTT. Translating gives CASSPLGQGEIDTQYF.

This chain uses TRBV19 with TRBJ1-1; D gene uncertain. With 8 bases removed from V and 1 base from J, the gap between germline ends came to 14 bases. Germline V lookup: CDR1 LNHDA, CDR2 SQIVND (reference sequence). The CDR3 has 14 amino acids. CDR3 residues: CASQQIFGNTEAFF. CDR3 coding DNA: TGTGCCAGTCAACAGATTTTTGGGAACACTGAAGCTTTCTTT. The variable domain in full, with the rest retrieved from reference TRBV19 and TRBJ1-1, is DGGITQSPKYLFRKEGQNVTLSCEQNLNHDAMYWYRQDPGQGLRLIYYSQIVNDFQKGDIAEGYSVSREKKESFPLTVTSAQKNPTAFYLCASQQIFGNTEAFFGQGTRLTVV.

The chain links TRBV6-5 to TRBJ2-7; TRBD1 aligns across 7 bases. The CDR3 consists of 13 residues. The junction had 4 bases not matched to a gene; V was cut back by 6 bases and J by 2 bases. CDR1 is MNHEY, CDR2 SVGAGI, per germline. DNA of the CDR3: TGTGCCAGCAGACAGGGGTACCCCTACGAGCAGTACTTC. The encoded protein is CASRQGYPYEQYF.

The chain uses TRBV10-2 and TRBJ1-4; 9 bases line up with TRBD1. This CDR3 region has 13 residues. Germline V lookup: CDR1 WSHSY, CDR2 SAAADI. V shed 8 bases, J shed 7 bases, and the junction held 5 bases outside the gene matches. The CDR3 region is CASGQGMGEKLFF. CDR3 bases: TGCGCCAGCGGACAGGGGATGGGTGAAAAACTGTTTTTT.

V gene TRBV7-9 combines with J gene TRBJ2-7, with D uncertain. Trimming took 5 bases from V and 10 from J, leaving 21 bases between them. The germline gives CDR1 SEHNR, CDR2 FQNEAQ (reference sequence). The CDR3 is 14 amino acids. The CDR3 loop is CASSVERLASLQYF. The CDR3 coding sequence is TGTGCCAGCAGCGTAGAGAGACTGGCATCCCTCCAGTACTTC.

CDR3 residues: CASSLGQSNQETQYF. DNA of the CDR3: TGTGCCAGCAGCTTAGGACAGAGTAATCAAGAGACCCAGTACTTC. The chain employs TRBV11-3 and TRBJ2-5, with D perhaps TRBD1 (5 bases). Trimming cost V 1 base and J 2 bases, with 11 bases left between them. This CDR3 contains 15 residues. Germline assignment: CDR1 SGHNT and CDR2 YENEEA.

This clone has more than one count but fewer than ten. V is TRBV11-2 and J is TRBJ2-5; 10 bases are shared with TRBD1. The CDR3 extends over 15 amino acids. With V trimmed by 3 bases and J by 4 bases, 5 bases remained unmatched. The germline CDR1 and CDR2 sequences are SGHAT and FQNNGV. The CDR3 DNA is TGTGCCAGCAGCTTGGGACAGGGGAATCGAGAGACCCAGTACTTC. Its protein product is CASSLGQGNRETQYF. Full variable domain (remainder filled in from reference TRBV11-2 and TRBJ2-5): EAGVAQSPRYKIIEKRQSVAFWCNPISGHATLYWYQQILGQGPKLLIQFQNNGVVDDSQLPKDRFSAERLKGVDSTLKIQPAKLEDSAVYLCASSLGQGNRETQYFGPGTRLLVL.

The chain joins TRBV3-1 (or the pseudogene TRBV3-2) to TRBJ1-2, with 8 bases that match TRBD1. The V gene's germline CDR1 is LGHDT and CDR2 YNNKEL (reference sequence). Trimming cost V 2 bases and J 6 bases; bases outside gene matches: 8. This CDR3 contains 15 residues. The CDR3 protein is CASSQNTAGGDGYTF. In DNA, the CDR3 is TGTGCCAGCAGCCAAAACACTGCAGGGGGCGATGGCTACACCTTC.

DNA of the CDR3: TGTGCCAGCTCGAGGGGGGGTGGCTATGGCTACACCTTC. It is translated as CASSRGGGYGYTF. The rearrangement links TRBV14 to TRBJ1-2; TRBD1 might be the D (6 bases). Germline V gene lookup returns CDR1 SGHDN and CDR2 FVKESK. The CDR3 runs to 13 residues. V was clipped by 8 bases and J by 4 bases, with 14 bases between them. The entire variable domain, with the rest obtained from reference TRBV14 and TRBJ1-2, is as follows: EAGVTQFPSHSVIEKGQTVTLRCDPISGHDNLYWYRRVMGKEIKFLLHFVKESKQDESGMPNNRFLAERTGGTYSTLKVQPAELEDSGVYFCASSRGGGYGYTFGSGTRLTVV.

V gene TRBV5-6 combines with J gene TRBJ1-5, with D possibly matching TRBD1 (6 bases). The germline V gene encodes CDR1 SGHDT and CDR2 YYEEEE. The CDR3 contains 17 residues. V lost 1 base and J 1 base, leaving 15 bases between the germline ends. The DNA of the CDR3 is TGTGCCAGCAGCTTGTGGGTTGGGGGCAGGAGCAATCAGCCCCAGCATTTT. This codes for CASSLWVGGRSNQPQHF.

The gene calls are TRBV18 and TRBJ2-1, with 8 bases that match TRBD1. The CDR3 consists of 16 residues. The germline CDR1 and CDR2 sequences are KGHSH and LQKENI. The ends lost 3 bases at V and 9 bases at J; junction bases unmatched: 13. CDR3 loop: CASSPVDRGASGEQFF. The DNA for the CDR3 is TGTGCCAGCTCACCGGTCGACAGGGGAGCAAGCGGTGAGCAGTTCTTC.